The 3 T cell receptor beta chains below were found in one sample sequenced in a study of blood T cell repertoires in COVID-19. Measured with immunoSEQ multiplex PCR; TCRdb has only the in-frame clones, and not every one. The repertoire holds fewer than 300,000 clones, 70% to 90% seen once, with 3.5% to 4.5% in the top ten. Source material: PBMCs or T cells enriched from blood (not recorded which). Every receptor here comes from a woman aged 30 to 39 who had recovered from COVID-19.

The chain combines TRBV29-1 with TRBJ2-5; 11 bases are shared with TRBD2. Germline trimming cut 6 bases from V and 4 bases from J; bases unmatched to any gene: 7. Germline CDR1 reads SQVTM; CDR2 reads ANQGSEA. The CDR3 is made up of 14 amino acids. CDR3 nucleotide sequence: TGCAGCGTCGGTAGCGGGAGGGCCGGAGAGACCCAGTACTTC. Translated, it gives CSVGSGRAGETQYF.

This sequence joins TRBV28 and TRBJ1-5; 8 nucleotides align to TRBD1. V was pared by 1 base and J by 6 bases, with 5 bases of the junction left unmatched. The CDR3 totals 15 residues. Germline values: CDR1 MDHEN, CDR2 SYDVKM. CDR3 in amino acids: CASSLFTGGIQPQHF. CDR3 nucleotides: TGTGCCAGCAGTTTATTTACAGGGGGGATTCAGCCCCAGCATTTT.

This clone was detected only once. The chain couples TRBV6-5 to TRBJ1-1, with D tentatively TRBD1 (6 bases). The CDR3 consists of 15 residues. The germline gives CDR1 MNHEY, CDR2 SVGAGI. The V end was cut by 6 bases, the J end by 1 base, with 15 bases between. The chain's CDR3 is CASSKETGRNTEAFF. The CDR3 bases are TGTGCCAGCAGCAAGGAGACAGGAAGGAACACTGAAGCTTTCTTT.